Each of the 8 T cell receptor beta chains below was sequenced from the same sample in a study of blood T cell repertoires in COVID-19. This table comes from immunoSEQ multiplex PCR, and its TCRdb copy is limited to in-frame clones, with some not included. Among approximately 240,000 clones listed, around nine tenths were seen once. The sample comprised peripheral blood. These receptor sequences come from a middle-aged woman who had recovered from COVID-19.

This chain uses TRBV19 with TRBJ1-1; a weak D match, TRBD1 (6 bases). This CDR3 contains 13 residues. Trimming removed 7 bases from V and 3 bases from J, with 12 bases in between. Germline values: CDR1 LNHDA, CDR2 SQIVND (reference sequence). The CDR3 DNA follows: TGTGCCAGTAAGAACAGGGCGGACACTGAAGCTTTCTTT. It codes for CASKNRADTEAFF. The variable domain in full, with the rest retrieved from reference TRBV19 and TRBJ1-1, is DGGITQSPKYLFRKEGQNVTLSCEQNLNHDAMYWYRQDPGQGLRLIYYSQIVNDFQKGDIAEGYSVSREKKESFPLTVTSAQKNPTAFYLCASKNRADTEAFFGQGTRLTVV.

The rearrangement joins TRBV5-1 to TRBJ2-7; TRBD1 matches 7 bases. The germline CDR1 and CDR2 sequences are SGHRS and YFSETQ. The CDR3 loop spans 15 amino acids. J was trimmed by 7 bases and V by 6 bases; bases with no gene match: 16. The DNA of the CDR3 is TGCGCCAGCACCCTGGGGGACAGAGACTTGAGTGAGCAGTACTTC. Amino acids: CASTLGDRDLSEQYF. The whole variable domain, remainder taken from reference TRBV5-1 and TRBJ2-7, is KAGVTQTPRYLIKTRGQQVTLSCSPISGHRSVSWYQQTPGQGLQFLFEYFSETQRNKGNFPGRFSGRQFSNSRSEMNVSTLELGDSALYLCASTLGDRDLSEQYFGPGTRLTVT.

J is TRBJ2-3 and V is TRBV5-6; 7 positions match TRBD2. Germline loops: CDR1 SGHDT, CDR2 YYEEEE. The CDR3 sequence is 15 residues long. V was pared by 4 bases and J by 5 bases, with 10 bases of the junction left unmatched. DNA of the CDR3: TGTGCCAGCAGCCTGGGACTACTTACTTTAGATACGCAGTATTTT. Protein: CASSLGLLTLDTQYF.

The chain joins TRBV28 to TRBJ2-5; D may be TRBD1 (6 bases). The germline V gene has CDR1 MDHEN and CDR2 SYDVKM. V was clipped by 6 bases and J by 4 bases, with 18 bases between them. This CDR3 is 15 amino acids long. The CDR3 sequence: CASRDNRARGETQYF. CDR3 DNA: TGTGCCAGCAGGGATAACAGGGCCCGGGGAGAGACCCAGTACTTC.

The genes are TRBV2 and TRBJ1-5; a weak D match, TRBD1 (5 bases). Germline V gene sequence: CDR1 SNHLY, CDR2 FYNNEI. The CDR3 has 15 residues. V lost 6 bases to trimming and J lost 4 bases, with 16 bases between them. CDR3 region: CASSAQGIGNQPQHF. In nucleotides, the CDR3 is TGTGCCAGCAGCGCTCAGGGCATTGGAAATCAGCCCCAGCATTTT.

The V and J genes are TRBV24-1 and TRBJ2-3; tentatively, D is TRBD1 (5 bases). CDR1 and CDR2 from the germline V gene are KGHDR and SFDVKD. Trimming took off 10 bases at V and 2 bases at J, with 9 bases between the two ends. The CDR3 covers 12 residues. The DNA of the CDR3 is TGTGCCACGGCAGGGAACACAGATACGCAGTATTTT. It encodes CATAGNTDTQYF.

The chain uses TRBV19 and TRBJ1-5, with D tentatively TRBD1 (5 bases). The ends were cut back, 4 bases at V and 1 base at J, with 11 bases in the middle. The germline gives CDR1 LNHDA, CDR2 SQIVND (reference sequence). The CDR3 covers 15 residues. The CDR3 sequence: CASSRAGNSNQPQHF. CDR3 DNA: TGTGCCAGTAGTAGAGCAGGGAACAGCAATCAGCCCCAGCATTTT.

This clone was detected only a few times. This sequence joins TRBV6-5 and TRBJ2-2, with D unresolved. The CDR3 runs 12 residues. Germline lookup yields CDR1 MNHEY and CDR2 SVGAGI. Deletions cut 11 bases from V and 5 bases from J, with 12 bases between. The CDR3 nucleotides read TGTGCCGCCCAGAGGATTACCGGGGAGCTGTTTTTT. It translates to CAAQRITGELFF.